This TCR beta chain was sequenced in a study of glioma-infiltrating T cells. Study findings and constraints: Gliomas, especially low-grade, showed above-expected tissue-blood divergence; non-neoplastic patients showed below.

This CDR3 region has 10 residues. The V end was cut by 0 bases, the J end by 7 bases, with 0 bases between. Germline CDR1 is LGHDT and CDR2 is YNNKEL (reference sequence). At least ten counts were recorded for this clonotype. No antigen is known for it. The iRepertoire nested amplicon-rescue multiplex PCR amplified TCR alpha and beta CDR3s from RNA. MiXCR, applied by TCRdb to the multiplex PCR reads, yields one record per CDR3 protein. The sample gives 84,000 or so distinct CDR3 sequences, approximately 22% of which show up once; more than 6.5% is in the top ten. The clonotype comes from a human donor with low-grade glioma or glioblastoma, undergoing nonglioma brain surgery, or in good health (not recorded which). Source material: glioma tissue, nonneoplastic brain tissue, or PBMCs (not recorded which). The chain links TRBV3-1 to TRBJ2-5; D unresolved. The CDR3 region is CASSQETQYF. Written as DNA, the CDR3 is TGTGCCAGCAGCCAAGAGACCCAGTACTTC.